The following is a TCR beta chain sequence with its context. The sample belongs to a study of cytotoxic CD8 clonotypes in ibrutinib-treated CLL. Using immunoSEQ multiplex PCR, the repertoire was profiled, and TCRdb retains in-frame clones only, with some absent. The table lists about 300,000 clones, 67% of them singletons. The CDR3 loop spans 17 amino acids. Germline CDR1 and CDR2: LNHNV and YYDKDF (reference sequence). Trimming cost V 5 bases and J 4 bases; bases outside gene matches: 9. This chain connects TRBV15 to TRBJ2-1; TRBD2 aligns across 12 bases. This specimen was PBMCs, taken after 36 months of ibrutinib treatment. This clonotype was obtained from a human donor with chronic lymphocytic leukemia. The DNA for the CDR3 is TGTGCCACCAGCGATGCTAGCGGGAGGGCCTTTTACAATGAGCAGTTCTTC. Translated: CATSDASGRAFYNEQFF.